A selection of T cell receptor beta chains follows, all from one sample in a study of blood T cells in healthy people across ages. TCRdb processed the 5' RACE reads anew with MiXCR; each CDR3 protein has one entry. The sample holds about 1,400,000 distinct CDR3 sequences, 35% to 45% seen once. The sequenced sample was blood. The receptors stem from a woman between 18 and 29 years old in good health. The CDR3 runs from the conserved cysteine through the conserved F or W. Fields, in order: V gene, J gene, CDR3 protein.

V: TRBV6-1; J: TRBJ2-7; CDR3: CASSDLPGDFTYEQYF
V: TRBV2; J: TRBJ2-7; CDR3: CASSPGTGFLGEQYF
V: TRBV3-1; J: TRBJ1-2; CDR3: CASSPRQGDGGYTF
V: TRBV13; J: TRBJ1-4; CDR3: CASSPHAGPPAEKLFF
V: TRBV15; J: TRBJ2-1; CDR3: CATSRQPGTGRNEQFF
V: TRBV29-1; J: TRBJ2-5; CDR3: CSVVRQPQETQYF
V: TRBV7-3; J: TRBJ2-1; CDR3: CASSLGRGAYNEQFF
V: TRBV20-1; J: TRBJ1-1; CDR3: CSPAGANTEAFF
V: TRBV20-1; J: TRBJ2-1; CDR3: CSARVFQGAGATQGSYNEQFF
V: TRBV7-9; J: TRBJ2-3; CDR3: CANTPGLAADTQYF
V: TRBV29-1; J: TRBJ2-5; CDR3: CSVEAGQYQETQYF
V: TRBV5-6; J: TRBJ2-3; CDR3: CASSLVTGGSTDTQYF
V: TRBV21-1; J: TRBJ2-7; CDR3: CASSKGFLRSYEQYF
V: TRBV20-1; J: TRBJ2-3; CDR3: CSVRRGGPDTQYF
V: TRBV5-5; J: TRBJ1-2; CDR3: CASNTGQGANYGYTF
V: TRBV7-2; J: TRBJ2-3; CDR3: CASSLSGSPGGTQYF
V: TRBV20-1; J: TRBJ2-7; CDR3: CSAASGRDEQYF
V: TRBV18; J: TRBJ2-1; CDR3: CASSPPSNTISPRNEQFF
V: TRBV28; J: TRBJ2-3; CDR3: CASSFRSRGKGADTQYF
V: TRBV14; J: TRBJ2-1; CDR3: CVSSQAPGQRAYGPARFHEQFF
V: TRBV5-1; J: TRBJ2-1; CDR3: CASSPQALPDEQFF
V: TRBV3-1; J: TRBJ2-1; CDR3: CASSRPGLAVPSSYNEQFF
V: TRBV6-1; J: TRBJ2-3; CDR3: CASTPQPGLARVSTDTQYF
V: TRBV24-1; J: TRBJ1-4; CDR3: CATSASGTNEKLFF
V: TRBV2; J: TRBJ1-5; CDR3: CASSPDDRAQYQPQHF
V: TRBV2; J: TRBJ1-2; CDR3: CASSAEVSNYGYTF
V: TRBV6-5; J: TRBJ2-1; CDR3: CASSYAFRADYNEQFF
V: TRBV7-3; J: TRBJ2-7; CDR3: CASSPTPAREQYF
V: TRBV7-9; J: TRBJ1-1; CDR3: CASSLGLPGVHTEAFF